This entry features one T cell receptor (beta chain) sequence. Unique molecular identifiers were incorporated during preparation of the TCRbeta library. Using its own MiXCR run on the PCR reads, TCRdb lists one record per CDR3 protein. The data hold about 240,000 distinct CDR3 sequences, with approximately 12% observed a single time. This sample was taken from a study of T-cell reconstitution after alpha-beta-depleted transplantation in children. This TCR was sampled from a human donor who donated a stem cell graft to a child with acute lymphoblastic leukemia. The source was PBMCs from the stem cell graft donor, collected from the stem cell graft.

The chain's CDR3 is CASSLQTDHPIYEQYF. In DNA, the CDR3 is TGTGCCAGCAGTTTACAGACAGACCATCCTATTTACGAGCAGTACTTC. The J gene is TRBJ2-7, the V gene TRBV6-5, with D perhaps matching TRBD1 (5 bases). Germline values: CDR1 MNHEY, CDR2 SVGAGI. The CDR3 has 16 amino acids. The V and J ends lost 4 bases and 4 bases respectively, with 20 bases between them.